The 14 T cell receptor beta chains below all came from one sample that was sequenced in a study of T cells in Graves' hyperthyroidism and ophthalmopathy. RNA transcripts served as the template for amplifying TCR beta CDR3 regions. RT-PCR in the first round (using the HTBI primer set) targeted the TCR CDR3. TCRdb analysed the multiplex PCR reads with MiXCR anew, one entry per CDR3 protein. This sample has approximately 520,000 distinct CDR3 sequences; around a quarter occur once, and the top ten carry 11%. Sequenced material: blood. These receptors were obtained from a woman aged 25 to 39 with Graves' ophthalmopathy.

This clonotype was recorded a few times. This chain joins TRBV4-2 and TRBJ2-5, with a tentative D call TRBD1 (6 bases). V gave up 3 bases and J gave up 3 bases, with 17 bases separating them. The CDR3 has 16 residues. Germline V lookup: CDR1 LGHNA, CDR2 YNFKEQ. The CDR3 protein is CASSQGAGEGEETQYF. The CDR3 DNA reads TGTGCCAGCAGCCAGGGGGCAGGCGAGGGGGAAGAGACCCAGTACTTC.

There are many counts of this clonotype. The J gene is TRBJ1-5, the V gene TRBV6-5; 12 positions match TRBD1. The length of the CDR3 is 20 residues. Per germline, CDR1 MNHEY and CDR2 SVGAGI. V lost 4 bases and J lost 2; bases outside the gene matches: 15. The CDR3 is CASSSAPGTGGAVGNQPQHF. CDR3 coding DNA: TGTGCCAGCAGTTCTGCCCCAGGGACAGGGGGCGCGGTGGGCAATCAGCCCCAGCATTTT.

This clonotype was counted ten times or more. The V gene is TRBV20-1, the J gene TRBJ2-7; a weak D match, TRBD2 (6 bases). Between the trimmed V and J ends, which lost 6 bases and 2 bases, there was a span of 14 bases. The CDR3 is made up of 13 amino acids. The germline gives CDR1 DFQATT, CDR2 SNEGSKA (reference sequence). CDR3 sequence: CSAPRETTYEQYF. DNA for the CDR3: TGCAGTGCGCCTCGGGAGACAACCTACGAGCAGTACTTC.

This clonotype was seen repeatedly, ten times or more. This chain uses TRBV12-3 or TRBV12-4 with TRBJ1-3; D is unclear. There are 13 residues in the CDR3. Trimming took off 4 bases at V and 0 bases at J, with 4 bases between the two ends. The CDR3 sequence is CASSSFSGNTIYF. Here the CDR3 DNA reads TGTGCCAGCAGTTCTTTCTCTGGAAACACCATATATTTT.

This clonotype has ten or more counts. This chain links TRBV12-3 or TRBV12-4 with TRBJ1-1, with 8 bases that match TRBD1. The CDR3 has 14 residues. J lost 6 bases, V lost 6 bases, and 9 bases had no gene match. The CDR3 DNA reads as TGTGCCAGCAGGAACAACAGGGGGTCCGCTGAAGCTTTCTTT. It yields the protein CASRNNRGSAEAFF.

The chain combines TRBV7-2 with TRBJ2-7; D tentatively reads TRBD1 or TRBD2 (5 bases each). CDR3 length: 15 residues. Germline V gene data show CDR1 as SGHTA and CDR2 as FQGNSA. V was shortened by 1 base and J by 2 bases, with 12 bases between the two germline ends. The CDR3 DNA reads as TGTGCCAGCAGCTTAGGCCTTCAGGGAGCCTACGAGCAGTACGTC. It translates to CASSLGLQGAYEQYV.

This clonotype was counted ten times or more. The genes are TRBV7-6 and TRBJ2-5; D is ambiguous. The V and J ends lost 1 base and 1 base respectively, with 4 bases between them. This CDR3 comprises 13 residues. From germline, CDR1 is SGHVS and CDR2 FNYEAQ. CDR3 sequence (DNA): TGTGCCAGCAGCTTAGTCCCCCAAGAGACCCAGTACTTC. Translating gives CASSLVPQETQYF.

This clonotype was counted at least ten times. The V gene is TRBV7-9, the J gene TRBJ2-5; 8 bases line up with TRBD1. The trim removed 9 bases at V and 4 bases at J, leaving 16 bases unmatched. Germline values: CDR1 SEHNR, CDR2 FQNEAQ (reference sequence). The CDR3 covers 16 residues. In nucleotides, the CDR3 is TGTGCCAGTGAGCTGACAGGGGCGGCACAAAGAGAGACCCAGTACTTC. This sequence encodes CASELTGAAQRETQYF.

This clonotype was recorded at least ten times. The V call is TRBV5-1, the J call TRBJ2-2; 8 bases are shared with TRBD2. With V trimmed by 0 bases and J by 3 bases, 1 base remained unmatched. This CDR3 is 15 amino acids long. Per the germline V gene, CDR1 is SGHRS and CDR2 is YFSETQ. This CDR3 is CASSLDGGDTGELFF. CDR3 bases: TGCGCCAGCAGCTTGGACGGGGGGGACACCGGGGAGCTGTTTTTT.

This clonotype was seen at least ten times. The gene calls are TRBV28 and TRBJ2-7, with a weak D call TRBD1 (6 bases). The CDR3 runs to 15 residues. V lost 6 bases and J lost 3, with 18 bases in between. From germline, CDR1 is MDHEN and CDR2 SYDVKM. CDR3 amino acids: CASSPPKQGYYEQYF. The DNA for the CDR3 is TGTGCCAGCAGCCCTCCTAAACAGGGATACTACGAGCAGTACTTC.

This clonotype showed up just a few times. The genes are TRBV3-1 and TRBJ2-5; 8 positions agree with TRBD2. Germline V gene data show CDR1 as LGHDT and CDR2 as YNNKEL (reference sequence). The V segment lost 6 bases and the J segment 7 bases; nucleotides outside the gene matches: 10. This CDR3 contains 14 residues. Here the CDR3 reads CASRPSSGGGTQYF. CDR3 DNA: TGTGCCAGCAGGCCCAGCAGCGGGGGCGGGACCCAGTACTTC.

As concerns this clonotype: This clone may be a read error of a much larger clone one base away. V usage is TRBV20-1 and J usage is TRBJ2-4; 7 nucleotides agree with TRBD2. Germline loops: CDR1 DFQATT, CDR2 SNEGSKA (reference sequence). The CDR3 loop spans 13 amino acids. The CDR3 DNA reads TGCAGTGCTGCCGGGACTACCAAAAACATTAAGTACTTC. Translating it yields CSAAGTTKNIKYF.

This clonotype was observed many times. The rearrangement uses TRBV6-1 and TRBJ2-5; 8 bases match TRBD1. Germline V gene data show CDR1 as MNHNS and CDR2 as SASEGT. The CDR3 runs to 15 residues. V lost 5 bases and J lost 7; bases outside the gene matches: 12. The CDR3 protein is CASSPGQGKSGTQYF. CDR3 nucleotides: TGTGCCAGCAGTCCCGGACAGGGAAAAAGCGGGACCCAGTACTTC.

This clonotype was counted many times. The chain is built from TRBV27 and TRBJ1-1; no clear D. V dropped 5 bases and J dropped 5 bases, with 12 bases sitting between them. The length of the CDR3 is 13 residues. Germline values: CDR1 MNHEY, CDR2 SMNVEV (reference sequence). The CDR3 spells CASSEEFTTEAFF. Here the CDR3 DNA reads TGTGCCAGCAGTGAAGAGTTTACAACTGAAGCTTTCTTT.